This T cell receptor (beta chain) was recovered during a study of cytomegalovirus exposure and HLA in healthy donors. Notes on the study in general: Later examination showed HLA-associated TCR beta chains had greater clonal expansion than equally common others. A list of 150 to 200 TCR beta chains associated with cytomegalovirus was given.

The PCR ran on 60 Vbeta and 13 Jbeta primers. The method was immunoSEQ multiplex PCR; TCRdb's version includes in-frame clones alone and lacks a portion of them. The data show some 150,000 clones, with 55% to 70% seen just once and about 2.9% held by the top ten. Details on this clone: What it binds is not known.

V was pared by 7 bases and J by 6 bases, with 5 bases between. This CDR3 is built from 10 residues. Germline loops: CDR1 SGHVS, CDR2 FNYEAQ. The receptor was isolated from a woman aged 30 to 39 in good health and CMV-seropositive. Sequencing was carried out using PBMCs. The chain couples TRBV7-6 to TRBJ2-3; no clear D gene. CDR3 sequence: CASMGDTQYF. DNA of the CDR3: TGTGCCAGCATGGGCGATACGCAGTATTTT.